Listed below are T cell receptor beta chains from one sample, sequenced in a study of TIL therapy for anti-PD-1-resistant metastatic lung cancer. Clones were read by immunoSEQ multiplex PCR, and TCRdb kept only the in-frame ones, dropping some. There are 54,000 or so clones in the sample; 73% occur only once, and roughly 2% lies in the top ten. Material: blood, obtained at baseline. The source is a person aged 30 to 80 with non-small cell lung cancer. The CDR3 runs from the conserved cysteine through the conserved F or W. A D gene is named only where the DNA matches it firmly. A clone size is listed for some rows: how often the clone was seen (once, few, many), or a class if it is expanded.

j_gene: TRBJ1-5
v_gene: TRBV28
abundance: -
d_gene: -
CDR3aa: CASRIAGGRSRSNQPQHF
CDR3nt: TGTGCCAGCAGGATAGCGGGTGGTCGGTCAAGGAGCAATCAGCCCCAGCATTTT

j_gene: TRBJ1-5
v_gene: TRBV7-8
abundance: -
d_gene: -
CDR3aa: CASSLAEGQPQHF
CDR3nt: TGTGCCAGCAGCTTAGCAGAGGGTCAGCCCCAGCATTTT

j_gene: TRBJ1-3
v_gene: TRBV5-1
abundance: -
d_gene: -
CDR3aa: CASSFSGTLYGNTIYF
CDR3nt: TGCGCCAGCAGCTTCTCCGGGACGCTTTATGGAAACACCATATATTTT

j_gene: TRBJ2-1
v_gene: TRBV5-4
abundance: -
d_gene: TRBD2
CDR3aa: CASSLPTSGGAYEQFF
CDR3nt: TGTGCCAGCAGCTTGCCAACTAGCGGGGGGGCATATGAGCAGTTCTTC

j_gene: TRBJ2-1
v_gene: TRBV7-9
abundance: -
d_gene: TRBD2
CDR3aa: CASSPPSGNNEQFF
CDR3nt: TGTGCCAGCAGCCCACCTAGCGGTAACAATGAGCAGTTCTTC

j_gene: TRBJ2-1
v_gene: TRBV27
abundance: -
d_gene: -
CDR3aa: CASSFVATRWSATYNEQFF
CDR3nt: TGTGCCAGCAGTTTTGTAGCGACTCGGTGGTCCGCAACCTACAATGAGCAGTTCTTC

j_gene: TRBJ2-5
v_gene: TRBV10-3
abundance: -
d_gene: -
CDR3aa: CAISEPYEKGPETQYF
CDR3nt: TGTGCCATCAGTGAACCTTATGAGAAGGGGCCAGAGACCCAGTACTTC

j_gene: TRBJ2-7
v_gene: TRBV28
abundance: -
d_gene: TRBD1
CDR3aa: CASSTGVQEQYF
CDR3nt: TGTGCCAGCAGTACAGGGGTTCAAGAGCAGTACTTC

j_gene: TRBJ2-5
v_gene: TRBV20-1
abundance: -
d_gene: -
CDR3aa: CSALRETQYF
CDR3nt: TGCAGTGCCCTAAGAGAGACCCAGTACTTC

j_gene: TRBJ1-5
v_gene: TRBV2
abundance: few
d_gene: -
CDR3aa: CASSGGLRQPQHF
CDR3nt: TGTGCCAGCAGCGGTGGGCTTCGGCAGCCCCAGCATTTT

j_gene: TRBJ1-5
v_gene: TRBV15
abundance: -
d_gene: -
CDR3aa: CATSRDTWAGDQPQHF
CDR3nt: TGTGCCACCAGCAGAGATACGTGGGCAGGGGATCAGCCCCAGCATTTT

j_gene: TRBJ1-4
v_gene: TRBV6-5
abundance: once
d_gene: TRBD1
CDR3aa: CASRQGQSPNEKLFF
CDR3nt: TGTGCCAGCAGACAGGGGCAATCGCCAAATGAAAAACTGTTTTTT

j_gene: TRBJ1-2
v_gene: TRBV7-2
abundance: -
d_gene: -
CDR3aa: CASSFGGLNYGYTF
CDR3nt: TGTGCCAGCAGCTTTGGGGGACTTAACTATGGCTACACCTTC

j_gene: TRBJ2-7
v_gene: TRBV5-6
abundance: -
d_gene: TRBD1
CDR3aa: CASSLGGDRAEQYF
CDR3nt: TGTGCCAGCAGCTTGGGGGGGGACAGGGCCGAGCAGTACTTC

j_gene: TRBJ2-1
v_gene: TRBV2
abundance: -
d_gene: -
CDR3aa: CASSEQRYNEQFF
CDR3nt: TGTGCCAGCAGCGAACAGAGATACAATGAGCAGTTCTTC

j_gene: TRBJ2-2
v_gene: TRBV9
abundance: -
d_gene: -
CDR3aa: CASSVAFGPRADTGELFF
CDR3nt: TGTGCCAGCAGCGTAGCTTTTGGACCCAGGGCCGACACCGGGGAGCTGTTTTTT

j_gene: TRBJ2-5
v_gene: TRBV5-1
abundance: -
d_gene: -
CDR3aa: CASSLEGRVLWETQYF
CDR3nt: TGCGCCAGCAGCTTGGAGGGTCGGGTTCTTTGGGAGACCCAGTACTTC

j_gene: TRBJ2-3
v_gene: TRBV2
abundance: -
d_gene: -
CDR3aa: CASVRGDTDTQYF
CDR3nt: TGTGCCAGCGTCAGGGGGGACACAGATACGCAGTATTTT

j_gene: TRBJ2-2
v_gene: TRBV7-8
abundance: -
d_gene: TRBD1
CDR3aa: CASSLSDAQGSANTGELFF
CDR3nt: TGTGCCAGCAGCCTTTCGGATGCACAGGGGAGCGCGAACACCGGGGAGCTGTTTTTT

j_gene: TRBJ1-2
v_gene: TRBV2
abundance: few
d_gene: TRBD1
CDR3aa: CASSVDRDLYGYTF
CDR3nt: TGTGCCAGCAGTGTAGACAGGGATCTCTATGGCTACACCTTC

j_gene: TRBJ1-1
v_gene: TRBV28
abundance: -
d_gene: -
CDR3aa: CASSLGGVGTEAFF
CDR3nt: TGTGCCAGCAGTTTAGGGGGCGTGGGAACTGAAGCTTTCTTT

j_gene: TRBJ2-5
v_gene: TRBV11-2
abundance: -
d_gene: -
CDR3aa: CASSRLIGGDQETQYF
CDR3nt: TGTGCCAGCAGCAGACTCATCGGGGGCGATCAAGAGACCCAGTACTTC

j_gene: TRBJ1-2
v_gene: TRBV27
abundance: -
d_gene: -
CDR3aa: CASSLSGDRPNYGYTF
CDR3nt: TGTGCCAGCAGTTTATCGGGTGACAGACCTAACTATGGCTACACCTTC

j_gene: TRBJ1-5
v_gene: TRBV13
abundance: -
d_gene: -
CDR3aa: CASSFLGAQPQHF
CDR3nt: TGTGCCAGCAGCTTTTTGGGGGCCCAGCCCCAGCATTTT

j_gene: TRBJ2-5
v_gene: TRBV4-1
abundance: -
d_gene: -
CDR3aa: CASSQVDLGFRRETQYF
CDR3nt: TGCGCCAGCAGCCAAGTAGACCTCGGGTTCAGGCGGGAGACCCAGTACTTC

j_gene: TRBJ1-5
v_gene: TRBV28
abundance: -
d_gene: -
CDR3aa: CASSLGRRQVGPQHF
CDR3nt: TGTGCCAGCAGTTTAGGTCGCAGACAAGTAGGGCCCCAGCATTTT

j_gene: TRBJ2-5
v_gene: TRBV7-8
abundance: -
d_gene: TRBD1
CDR3aa: CASSPRQGAQETQYF
CDR3nt: TGTGCCAGCAGCCCCCGACAGGGGGCCCAAGAGACCCAGTACTTC

j_gene: TRBJ2-7
v_gene: TRBV7-9
abundance: -
d_gene: TRBD1
CDR3aa: CASSSGQGLYEQYF
CDR3nt: TGTGCCAGCAGCTCGGGACAGGGACTCTACGAGCAGTACTTC

j_gene: TRBJ1-5
v_gene: TRBV2
abundance: few
d_gene: -
CDR3aa: CASSDRVQPQHF
CDR3nt: TGTGCCAGCAGTGACAGGGTTCAGCCCCAGCATTTT

j_gene: TRBJ1-6
v_gene: TRBV2
abundance: few
d_gene: -
CDR3aa: CASRGVGSPLHF
CDR3nt: TGTGCCAGCAGGGGTGTGGGGTCACCCCTCCACTTT

j_gene: TRBJ1-1
v_gene: TRBV2
abundance: few
d_gene: -
CDR3aa: CASSFYGGLGMNTEAFF
CDR3nt: TGTGCCAGCAGCTTCTACGGGGGCCTGGGCATGAACACTGAAGCTTTCTTT

j_gene: TRBJ2-7
v_gene: TRBV28
abundance: -
d_gene: -
CDR3aa: CASSLSTFWYEQYF
CDR3nt: TGTGCCAGCAGTTTATCAACTTTTTGGTACGAGCAGTACTTC

j_gene: TRBJ2-3
v_gene: TRBV7-2
abundance: once
d_gene: TRBD2
CDR3aa: CASSLTSGGQDTQYF
CDR3nt: TGTGCCAGCAGCTTGACTAGCGGGGGCCAGGATACGCAGTATTTT

j_gene: TRBJ2-3
v_gene: TRBV5-6
abundance: -
d_gene: -
CDR3aa: CASSREGGPDNTQYF
CDR3nt: TGTGCCAGCTCGAGGGAGGGGGGGCCAGATAATACGCAGTATTTT

j_gene: TRBJ2-6
v_gene: TRBV29-1
abundance: -
d_gene: TRBD1
CDR3aa: CSATGVGANVLTF
CDR3nt: TGCAGCGCGACAGGGGTAGGGGCCAACGTCCTGACTTTC

j_gene: TRBJ2-6
v_gene: TRBV4-2
abundance: -
d_gene: -
CDR3aa: CASSRAGLSGANVLTF
CDR3nt: TGTGCCAGCAGCCGGGCAGGGCTCTCTGGGGCCAACGTCCTGACTTTC

j_gene: TRBJ1-1
v_gene: TRBV28
abundance: few
d_gene: -
CDR3aa: CASSGHMNTEAFF
CDR3nt: TGTGCCAGCAGTGGACATATGAACACTGAAGCTTTCTTT

j_gene: TRBJ2-7
v_gene: TRBV11-3
abundance: -
d_gene: -
CDR3aa: CASSFGAIYEQYF
CDR3nt: TGTGCCAGCAGCTTCGGAGCTATCTACGAGCAGTACTTC

j_gene: TRBJ1-5
v_gene: TRBV27
abundance: -
d_gene: -
CDR3aa: CASSLARGNQPQHF
CDR3nt: TGTGCCAGCAGTTTAGCCAGGGGAAATCAGCCCCAGCATTTT

j_gene: TRBJ2-1
v_gene: TRBV7-2
abundance: -
d_gene: TRBD2
CDR3aa: CASSPPSGRVYNEQFF
CDR3nt: TGTGCCAGCAGCCCGCCTAGCGGGAGGGTATACAATGAGCAGTTCTTC

j_gene: TRBJ2-5
v_gene: TRBV14
abundance: once
d_gene: -
CDR3aa: CASSQDRQTQYF
CDR3nt: TGTGCCAGCAGCCAAGATAGGCAGACCCAGTACTTC

j_gene: TRBJ1-5
v_gene: TRBV7-9
abundance: -
d_gene: -
CDR3aa: CASGSSNQPQHF
CDR3nt: TGTGCCAGCGGGAGTAGCAATCAGCCCCAGCATTTT

j_gene: TRBJ2-7
v_gene: TRBV10-3
abundance: few
d_gene: -
CDR3aa: CAIRPDSYEQYF
CDR3nt: TGTGCCATCAGACCGGACTCCTACGAGCAGTACTTC